A single TCR beta chain is shown here with its context. What it binds is not known. The sample has other DNA sequences that encode this CDR3 too. The PCR ran on 60 Vbeta and 13 Jbeta primers. Sequencing used immunoSEQ multiplex PCR; TCRdb keeps in-frame clones, though not all of them. This table holds some 120,000 clones. The record originates from a study of cytomegalovirus exposure and HLA in healthy donors. Study-level points and caveats: Sequencing likely produced, as an artifact, a cluster of highly shared sequence variants. By HLA locus, TCR association rates varied in a later analysis, with DRB1 showing the most and HLA-C the fewest. Generally TCR sequences proved uncommon, though certain public TCRs appeared in numerous donors.

Germline CDR1 and CDR2: SEHNR and FQNEAQ (reference sequence). V was pared by 6 bases and J by 1 base, with 0 bases of the junction left unmatched. The CDR3 contains 13 residues. Input material: PBMCs. The receptor was derived from a man in his forties in good health and CMV-seronegative. V is TRBV7-9 and J is TRBJ2-1, with TRBD2 matching 7 bases. The chain's CDR3 is CASSSGSYNEQFF. As DNA, the CDR3 is TGTGCCAGCAGTAGCGGGTCCTACAATGAGCAGTTCTTC.